Listed here is a single T cell receptor (beta chain). Its matching antigen is unknown. The sample belongs to a study of circulating and synovial CD4+ cells in juvenile arthritis. Samples derive from patients with active juvenile idiopathic arthritis. Between the trimmed V and J ends, which lost 5 bases and 0 bases, there was a span of 5 bases. From germline, CDR1 is SGHTA and CDR2 FQGNSA. The CDR3 runs to 12 residues. Study outcomes and limitations: These repertoires were less diverse than bulk blood CD4 repertoires. Measured synovium overlap likely understates the true shared repertoire. T cell genome counts differed by at least an order of magnitude between CPL and CD4 samples.

Measured with immunoSEQ multiplex PCR; TCRdb has only the in-frame clones, and not every one. Altogether around 32,000 clones are present, nearly 97% being singletons, with the ten largest covering 0.15% to 0.2%. The V and J genes are TRBV7-2 and TRBJ2-7; D gene uncertain. The TCR originated in a human donor with juvenile idiopathic arthritis. The sequenced sample consisted of CD4+ T cells from blood. The CDR3 region is CASSPSSYEQYF. The CDR3 region has the DNA TGTGCCAGCAGCCCGAGCTCCTACGAGCAGTACTTC.